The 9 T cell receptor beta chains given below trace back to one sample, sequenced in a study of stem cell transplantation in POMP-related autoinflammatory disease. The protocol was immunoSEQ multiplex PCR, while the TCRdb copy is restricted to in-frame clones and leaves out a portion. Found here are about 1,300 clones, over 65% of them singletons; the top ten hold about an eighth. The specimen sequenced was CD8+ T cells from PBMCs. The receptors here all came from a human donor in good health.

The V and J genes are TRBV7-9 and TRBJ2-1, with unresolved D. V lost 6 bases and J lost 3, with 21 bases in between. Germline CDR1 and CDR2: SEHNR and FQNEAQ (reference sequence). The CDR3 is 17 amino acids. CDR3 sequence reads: CASRSQAGEFYYNEQFF. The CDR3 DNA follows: TGTGCCAGCAGGTCCCAAGCTGGTGAGTTCTACTACAATGAGCAGTTCTTC.

The CDR3 region has the DNA TGTGCCAGTAGTATAGCACCGGAAAAACTGTTTTTT. Protein sequence: CASSIAPEKLFF. The chain recombines TRBV19 with TRBJ1-4; D is unresolved. This CDR3 has 12 amino acids. V lost 1 base and J 8 bases, leaving 5 bases between the germline ends. CDR1 is LNHDA and CDR2 is SQIVND in the germline V gene (reference sequence).

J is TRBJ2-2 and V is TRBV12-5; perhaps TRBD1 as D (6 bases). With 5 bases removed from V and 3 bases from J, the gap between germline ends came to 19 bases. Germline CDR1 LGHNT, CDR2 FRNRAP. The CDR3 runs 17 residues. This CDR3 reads CASGRSEYRVDTGELFF. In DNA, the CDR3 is TGTGCTAGTGGTCGCTCCGAGTACAGGGTGGACACCGGGGAGCTGTTTTTT.

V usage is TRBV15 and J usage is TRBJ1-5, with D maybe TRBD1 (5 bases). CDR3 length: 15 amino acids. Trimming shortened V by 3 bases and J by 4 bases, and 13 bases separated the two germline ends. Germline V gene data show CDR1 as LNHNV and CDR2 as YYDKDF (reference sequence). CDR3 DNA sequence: TGTGCCACCAGCAGGGGGCGGGGGGGGAATCAGCCCCAGCATTTT. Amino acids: CATSRGRGGNQPQHF.

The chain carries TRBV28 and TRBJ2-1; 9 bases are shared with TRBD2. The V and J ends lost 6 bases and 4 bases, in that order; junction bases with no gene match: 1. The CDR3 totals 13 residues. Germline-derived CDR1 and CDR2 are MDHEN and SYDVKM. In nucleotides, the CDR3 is TGTGCCAGCAGAGCGGGGGGATACAATGAGCAGTTCTTC. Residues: CASRAGGYNEQFF. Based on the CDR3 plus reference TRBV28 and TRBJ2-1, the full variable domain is DVKVTQSSRYLVKRTGEKVFLECVQDMDHENMFWYRQDPGLGLRLIYFSYDVKMKEKGDIPEGYSVSREKKERFSLILESASTNQTSMYLCASRAGGYNEQFFGPGTRLTVL.

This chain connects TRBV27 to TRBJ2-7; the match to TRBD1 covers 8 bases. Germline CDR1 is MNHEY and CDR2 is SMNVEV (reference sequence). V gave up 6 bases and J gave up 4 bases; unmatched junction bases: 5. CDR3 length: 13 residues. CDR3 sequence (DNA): TGTGCCAGCAGCGCCGGGACAGGATACGAGCAGTACTTC. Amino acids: CASSAGTGYEQYF.

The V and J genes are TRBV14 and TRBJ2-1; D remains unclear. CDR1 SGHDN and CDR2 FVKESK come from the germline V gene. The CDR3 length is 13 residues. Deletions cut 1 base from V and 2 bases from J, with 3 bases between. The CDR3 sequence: CASSQGTYNEQFF. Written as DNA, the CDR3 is TGTGCCAGCAGCCAAGGGACCTACAATGAGCAGTTCTTC.

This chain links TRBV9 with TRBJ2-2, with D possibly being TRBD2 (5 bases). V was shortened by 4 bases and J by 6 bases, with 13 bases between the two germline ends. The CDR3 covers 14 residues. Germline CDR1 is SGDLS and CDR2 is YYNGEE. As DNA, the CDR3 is TGTGCCAGCAGCCCACAAGGAGGCCCCGGGGAGCTGTTTTTT. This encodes CASSPQGGPGELFF.

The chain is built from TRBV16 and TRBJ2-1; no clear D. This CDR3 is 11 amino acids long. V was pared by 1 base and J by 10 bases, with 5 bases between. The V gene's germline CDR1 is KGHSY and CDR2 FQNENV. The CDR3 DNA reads TGTGCCAGCAGCCAATTACCAGAGCAGTTCTTC. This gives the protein CASSQLPEQFF.